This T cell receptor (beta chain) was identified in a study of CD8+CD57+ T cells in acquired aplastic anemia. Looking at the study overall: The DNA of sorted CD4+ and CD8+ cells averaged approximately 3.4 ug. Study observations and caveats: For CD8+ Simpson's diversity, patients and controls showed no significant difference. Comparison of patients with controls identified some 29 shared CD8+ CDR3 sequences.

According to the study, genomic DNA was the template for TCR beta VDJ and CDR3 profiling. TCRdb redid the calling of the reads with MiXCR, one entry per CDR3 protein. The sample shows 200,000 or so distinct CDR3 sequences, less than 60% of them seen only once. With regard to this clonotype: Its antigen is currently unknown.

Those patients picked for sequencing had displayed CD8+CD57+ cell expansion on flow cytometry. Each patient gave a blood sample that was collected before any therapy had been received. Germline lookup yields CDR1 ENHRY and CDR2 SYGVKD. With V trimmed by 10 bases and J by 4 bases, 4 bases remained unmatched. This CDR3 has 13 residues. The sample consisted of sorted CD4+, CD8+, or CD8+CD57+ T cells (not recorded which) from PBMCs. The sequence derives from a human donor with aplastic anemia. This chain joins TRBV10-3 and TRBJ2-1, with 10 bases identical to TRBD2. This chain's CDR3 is CATLAGEYNEQFF. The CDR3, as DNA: TGTGCCACCCTAGCGGGAGAATACAATGAGCAGTTCTTC.